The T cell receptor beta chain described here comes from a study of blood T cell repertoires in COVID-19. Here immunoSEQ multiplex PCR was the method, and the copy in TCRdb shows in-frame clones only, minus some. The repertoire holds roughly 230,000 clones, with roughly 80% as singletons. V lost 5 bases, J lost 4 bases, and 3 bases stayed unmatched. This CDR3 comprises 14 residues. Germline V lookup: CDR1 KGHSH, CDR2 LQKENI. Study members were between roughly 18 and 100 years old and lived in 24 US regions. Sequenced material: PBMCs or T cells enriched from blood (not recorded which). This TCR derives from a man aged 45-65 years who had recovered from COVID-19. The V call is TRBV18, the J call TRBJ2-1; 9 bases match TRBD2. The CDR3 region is CASSGLASYNEQFF. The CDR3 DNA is TGTGCCAGCTCAGGACTAGCGAGTTACAATGAGCAGTTCTTC. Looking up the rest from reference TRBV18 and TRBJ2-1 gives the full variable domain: NAGVMQNPRHLVRRRGQEARLRCSPMKGHSHVYWYRQLPEEGLKFMVYLQKENIIDESGMPKERFSAEFPKEGPSILRIQQVVRGDSAAYFCASSGLASYNEQFFGPGTRLTVL.